The 8 T cell receptor beta chains below were found in one sample sequenced in a study of T-cell memory formation after mild COVID-19. TCRdb used MiXCR to reprocess the 5' RACE reads, holding one entry per CDR3 protein. This sample has 170,000 or so distinct CDR3 sequences, with over 20% found just once. The sample consisted of PBMCs or a T cell subset sorted from them (not recorded which). These receptors were collected from an adult woman who had mild COVID-19 (a few samples of this study predate the infection). Cell type and time point are not known.

V is TRBV28 and J is TRBJ2-7, with 7 bases aligning to TRBD2. The CDR3 has 14 residues. Germline V lookup: CDR1 MDHEN, CDR2 SYDVKM. V lost 8 bases and J lost 0; bases outside the gene matches: 7. Here the CDR3 DNA reads TGTGCCAGCCTACCGCTAGCGGACTCCTACGAGCAGTACTTC. Protein product: CASLPLADSYEQYF.

The J gene is TRBJ1-1, the V gene TRBV3-1; maybe TRBD1 (6 bases). The CDR3 consists of 15 residues. Germline V gene sequence: CDR1 LGHDT, CDR2 YNNKEL (reference sequence). Trimming left V 4 bases short and J 2 bases short, with 14 bases between. The CDR3 DNA sequence: TGTGCCAGCAGCCTTCTAGGGGGACCTAACACTGAAGCTTTCTTT. This translates into CASSLLGGPNTEAFF.

The rearrangement uses TRBV7-3 and TRBJ2-3; maybe TRBD1 (5 bases). Germline V CDR1 and CDR2: SGHTA, FQGTGA. This CDR3 has 14 residues. Trimming cost V 2 bases and J 2 bases, with 8 bases left between them. CDR3 coding DNA: TGTGCCAGCAGCTTAGGGGCGATCACAGATACGCAGTATTTT. Translation: CASSLGAITDTQYF.

This clonotype has only a few counts. The chain couples TRBV21-1 to TRBJ1-5. TRBV21-1 constitutes a pseudogene. The CDR3 has 14 amino acids. The CDR3 reads CASSKERVYQPQHF. The CDR3 DNA sequence: TGTGCCAGCAGCAAAGAGAGGGTCTATCAGCCCCAGCATTTT.

This clonotype occurred a few times. This sequence joins TRBV9 and TRBJ2-3; tentative D call: TRBD1 (5 bases). The CDR3 spans 16 residues. The V gene's germline CDR1 is SGDLS and CDR2 YYNGEE. The V gene lost 0 bases and the J gene lost 0 bases, with 11 bases spanning the gap. The CDR3 DNA is TGTGCCAGCAGCGTAGTCCCGGACATTAGCACAGATACGCAGTATTTT. Translation gives CASSVVPDISTDTQYF.

This chain connects TRBV20-1 to TRBJ1-1; possible D gene TRBD1, 5 bases. The V gene's germline CDR1 is DFQATT and CDR2 SNEGSKA (reference sequence). With 2 bases removed from V and 3 bases from J, the gap between germline ends came to 7 bases. CDR3 length: 12 amino acids. The CDR3 is CSARLQDTEAFF. CDR3 nucleotides: TGCAGTGCTAGATTACAGGACACTGAAGCTTTCTTT.

The chain carries TRBV2 and TRBJ1-1; 11 nucleotides match TRBD1. CDR1 is SNHLY and CDR2 is FYNNEI in the germline V gene. V trimming: 8 bases; J trimming: 5 bases; junction bases outside the gene matches: 4. This CDR3 comprises 13 residues. The CDR3 protein is CASGQGARTEAFF. CDR3 nucleotide sequence: TGTGCCAGCGGACAGGGGGCCAGGACTGAAGCTTTCTTT. Supplemented by reference TRBV2 and TRBJ1-1, the full variable domain reads EPEVTQTPSHQVTQMGQEVILRCVPISNHLYFYWYRQILGQKVEFLVSFYNNEISEKSEIFDDQFSVERPDGSNFTLKIRSTKLEDSAMYFCASGQGARTEAFFGQGTRLTVV.

This clonotype was picked up a small number of times. The chain combines TRBV20-1 with TRBJ2-7, with D perhaps matching TRBD1 (6 bases). The CDR3 is made up of 12 amino acids. Germline CDR1 reads DFQATT; CDR2 reads SNEGSKA (reference sequence). The ends were cut back, 3 bases at V and 3 bases at J, with 9 bases in the middle. The CDR3 region is CSARDSFYEQYF. CDR3 nucleotides: TGCAGTGCTAGGGACAGCTTCTACGAGCAGTACTTC.